This paragraph reports one T cell receptor (beta chain). This specimen belongs to a study of blood T cell repertoires in COVID-19. The assay was immunoSEQ multiplex PCR, and TCRdb's table has in-frame clones only and misses some. The profile shows a few hundred thousand clones, 84% of them singletons. Germline CDR1 is SGDLS and CDR2 is YYNGEE. The CDR3 is 12 amino acids. V was trimmed by 4 bases and J by 3 bases, leaving 7 bases between them. J is TRBJ1-1 and V is TRBV9; the D is unclear. Sequenced input: PBMCs or T cells enriched from blood (not recorded which). The sequence came from a man aged 50 to 59 who had recovered from COVID-19. CDR3 DNA sequence: TGTGCCAGCAGCCCCGGGGACACTGAAGCTTTCTTT. Its protein product is CASSPGDTEAFF.